A single count supports the clone carrying this TCR beta chain. Its antigen is unidentified. This sample stems from a study of T cell responses to AZD1222 COVID-19 vaccine. Study-level findings and limits: Only 5 or 6 AZD1222 recipients were seropositive at baseline.

There are 13 residues in the CDR3. Per germline, CDR1 SGHRS and CDR2 YFSETQ. Trimming left V 0 bases short and J 4 bases short, with 7 bases between. Libraries were prepared by immunoSEQ multiplex PCR; TCRdb keeps only in-frame clonotypes and omits some of them. The repertoire consists of 120,000 to 150,000 clones, with 75% to 95% occurring once and the leading ten covering about 3%. This sequence joins TRBV5-1 and TRBJ2-5; no definite D call. The sequence was collected from an adult in good health. Sequences were derived from peripheral blood, sampled on day 0 of MenACWY control vaccination. CDR3 protein: CASSLEGRETQYF. The CDR3 DNA sequence: TGCGCCAGCAGCTTGGAAGGGCGAGAGACCCAGTACTTC. The complete variable domain, with remaining parts taken from reference TRBV5-1 and TRBJ2-5, reads KAGVTQTPRYLIKTRGQQVTLSCSPISGHRSVSWYQQTPGQGLQFLFEYFSETQRNKGNFPGRFSGRQFSNSRSEMNVSTLELGDSALYLCASSLEGRETQYFGPGTRLLVL.